This passage covers 27 T cell receptor beta chains from one sample sequenced in a study of T cell repertoires in cytomegalovirus infection (dated by TCRdb to about 2019). Sequencing took place on an Illumina HiSeq 1500. The public reads were quality trimmed at Q25 with fastp and then assembled into clones with MiXCR by TCRdb, keeping productive beta chains. Every entry covers one CDR3 protein and lists the most common genes and DNA from its rows. This sample has about 180,000 distinct CDR3 sequences in its table, and roughly a sixth of those were observed once. The ten largest clones take up approximately 26% of the sample. The sequenced sample consisted of CD8+ T cells from PBMCs. These receptors originate from a human donor in good health (CMV status not recorded). Some clones in this sample may be carry-over from other donors' samples.

The chain uses TRBV12-3 or TRBV12-4 and TRBJ2-2, with D perhaps matching TRBD2 (7 bases). The CDR3 consists of 16 residues. The V gene lost 7 bases and the J gene lost 4 bases, with 19 bases spanning the gap. The DNA of the CDR3 is TGTGCCAGCATCGAGGGGGGGACAACCTTCACCGGGGAGCTGTTTTTT. This sequence encodes CASIEGGTTFTGELFF.

The chain recombines TRBV6-2 or TRBV6-3 with TRBJ2-7; no definite D call. V was pared by 0 bases and J by 2 bases, with 17 bases between. This CDR3 comprises 17 residues. CDR1 is MNHEY, CDR2 SVGEGT, per germline. This chain's CDR3 is CASSYSPGPRNTYEQYF. Here the CDR3 DNA reads TGTGCCAGCAGTTACTCCCCTGGGCCCCGGAACACCTACGAGCAGTACTTC.

This clonotype was seen more than once but under ten times. The J gene is TRBJ2-2, the V gene TRBV12-3 or TRBV12-4; D gene uncertain. Trimming shortened V by 8 bases and J by 5 bases, and 9 bases separated the two germline ends. CDR3 length equals 12 residues. As DNA, the CDR3 is TGTGCCAGCTCCGGTTTGACCGGGGAGCTGTTTTTT. Its translation: CASSGLTGELFF.

This clonotype was observed a few times. The gene calls are TRBV6-2 or TRBV6-3 and TRBJ1-5, with D possibly being TRBD1 (6 bases). Germline V gene data show CDR1 as MNHEY and CDR2 as SVGEGT. This CDR3 has 15 amino acids. V was shortened by 5 bases and J by 5 bases, with 16 bases between the two germline ends. The CDR3 DNA follows: TGTGCCAGCAGTACTAACAGGGTCCAGGATCAGCCCCAGCATTTT. Protein sequence: CASSTNRVQDQPQHF.

This clonotype was observed once. The rearrangement links TRBV6-5 to TRBJ2-1, with D maybe TRBD1 (7 bases). The CDR3 totals 13 residues. V was pared by 6 bases and J by 8 bases, with 14 bases between. The germline CDR1 and CDR2 sequences are MNHEY and SVGAGI. The CDR3 protein is CASSQGGIDEQFF. The CDR3 region has the DNA TGTGCCAGCAGCCAGGGGGGCATCGATGAGCAGTTCTTC.

V usage is TRBV20-1 and J usage is TRBJ2-7; D is possibly TRBD2 (6 bases). Germline V gives CDR1 DFQATT, CDR2 SNEGSKA (reference sequence). V lost 6 bases and J lost 0, with 12 bases in between. The length of the CDR3 is 13 residues. CDR3 residues: CSASGGYSYEQYF. DNA of the CDR3: TGCAGTGCCTCCGGAGGGTACTCCTACGAGCAGTACTTC.

This clonotype occurred a few times. The V gene is TRBV7-6, the J gene TRBJ2-1; 13 nucleotides match TRBD2. V lost 0 bases, J lost 7 bases, and 6 bases stayed unmatched. CDR1 is SGHVS, CDR2 FNYEAQ, per germline. CDR3 length: 17 residues. This CDR3 reads CASSLAGLAGTVNEQFF. The CDR3 DNA follows: TGTGCCAGCAGCTTAGCGGGACTAGCGGGGACCGTAAATGAGCAGTTCTTC.

This clonotype was detected only a few times. The V and J genes are TRBV4-1 and TRBJ2-2; D ambiguous. Between the trimmed V and J ends, which lost 5 bases and 5 bases, there was a span of 18 bases. CDR1 MGHRA and CDR2 YSYEKL come from the germline V gene. The CDR3 has 16 amino acids. In DNA, the CDR3 is TGCGCCAGCAGCGAAGTAGCAAACGCCAGGACCGGGGAGCTGTTTTTT. It yields the protein CASSEVANARTGELFF.

This chain joins TRBV4-1 and TRBJ1-5; D gene uncertain. There are 12 residues in the CDR3. Germline CDR1 MGHRA, CDR2 YSYEKL. Trimming cost V 1 base and J 8 bases, with 6 bases left between them. This CDR3 reads CASSQGGEPQHF. DNA for the CDR3: TGCGCCAGCAGCCAAGGGGGAGAGCCCCAGCATTTT.

At least ten counts were recorded for this clonotype. The chain carries TRBV7-6 and TRBJ2-3; D is unclear. V was clipped by 0 bases and J by 2 bases, with 3 bases between them. Per germline, CDR1 SGHVS and CDR2 FNYEAQ. This CDR3 spans 13 amino acids. CDR3 loop: CASSLAYTDTQYF. The CDR3 nucleotides read TGTGCCAGCAGCTTAGCCTACACAGATACGCAGTATTTT.

J is TRBJ1-1 and V is TRBV4-1, with 9 nucleotides matching TRBD1. The ends lost 2 bases at V and 6 bases at J; junction bases unmatched: 10. Germline V gene lookup returns CDR1 MGHRA and CDR2 YSYEKL. This CDR3 contains 16 residues. This chain's CDR3 is CASSQTRDREGAEAFF. In DNA form, the CDR3 reads TGCGCCAGCAGCCAAACGCGGGACAGGGAAGGGGCTGAAGCTTTCTTT.

The chain has TRBV14 and TRBJ1-4, with 11 bases matching TRBD1. V shed 4 bases and J 3 bases; nucleotides not matched to a gene: 7. CDR3 size: 17 residues. CDR1 SGHDN and CDR2 FVKESK come from the germline V gene. CDR3 sequence (DNA): TGTGCCAGCAGCCCAAGTGGACAGGGGGCGGCTAATGAAAAACTGTTTTTT. As protein: CASSPSGQGAANEKLFF.

This rearrangement joins TRBV25-1 to TRBJ2-7; no clear D. Trimming pared 3 bases from V and 0 bases from J, leaving 15 bases between. CDR1 and CDR2 (germline): MGHDK, SYGVNS. This CDR3 has 16 residues. This chain's CDR3 is CASSDPDGPSSYEQYF. The CDR3 DNA sequence: TGTGCCAGCAGTGATCCCGACGGCCCAAGCTCCTACGAGCAGTACTTC.

This clonotype was recorded a few times. The chain joins TRBV27 to TRBJ2-1, with TRBD2 identical over 10 bases. The J segment lost 2 bases and the V segment lost 5 bases, leaving 3 bases of the junction unmatched. The CDR3 sequence is 15 residues long. Looked up from germline, CDR1 is MNHEY and CDR2 is SMNVEV (reference sequence). CDR3 in amino acids: CASSLSGGTYNEQFF. The CDR3 nucleotides read TGTGCCAGCAGTCTTAGCGGGGGGACCTACAATGAGCAGTTCTTC.

The CDR3 DNA reads as TGTGCCAGCACTCCCGGAGGGACCGGGGAGCTGTTTTTT. Its protein is CASTPGGTGELFF. This chain links TRBV7-2 with TRBJ2-2; possibly TRBD2 for D (6 bases). V lost 7 bases and J 5 bases, leaving 11 bases between the germline ends. The CDR3 has 13 amino acids. CDR1 and CDR2 from the germline V gene are SGHTA and FQGNSA.

The gene calls are TRBV24-1 and TRBJ2-1, with no clear D. This CDR3 spans 12 amino acids. CDR1 KGHDR and CDR2 SFDVKD come from the germline V gene. Trimming took 5 bases from V and 4 from J, leaving 5 bases between them. This CDR3 is CATSGRYNEQFF. The CDR3, as DNA: TGTGCCACCAGTGGGAGATACAATGAGCAGTTCTTC.

V is TRBV20-1 and J is TRBJ2-7, with 9 bases lining up with TRBD2. This CDR3 has 14 amino acids. J was trimmed by 4 bases and V by 0 bases; bases with no gene match: 4. The V gene's germline CDR1 is DFQATT and CDR2 SNEGSKA (reference sequence). Written as DNA, the CDR3 is TGCAGTGCTAGAGACCGCGGGGGGGCTTACGAGCAGTACTTC. Translating it yields CSARDRGGAYEQYF.

This clonotype was observed a handful of times. V is TRBV7-6 and J is TRBJ1-6; the D gene is possibly TRBD1 (5 bases). Germline assignment: CDR1 SGHVS and CDR2 FNYEAQ. V was shortened by 4 bases and J by 0 bases, with 13 bases between the two germline ends. The CDR3 is 17 residues long. In DNA form, the CDR3 reads TGTGCCAGCAGCTCGGGACTTAGGAGCTCCTATAATTCACCCCTCCACTTT. Protein sequence: CASSSGLRSSYNSPLHF.

The chain has TRBV5-1 and TRBJ1-3; D not certain. The length of the CDR3 is 14 residues. V shed 0 bases and J shed 1 base, with 5 bases lying between them. The germline CDR1 and CDR2 sequences are SGHRS and YFSETQ. CDR3 nucleotides: TGCGCCAGCAGCTTGGAAGTTTCTGGAAACACCATATATTTT. It codes for CASSLEVSGNTIYF.

This clonotype was counted only a few times. The chain recombines TRBV6-2 or TRBV6-3 with TRBJ2-2, with D tentatively TRBD2 (5 bases). This CDR3 has 11 amino acids. Germline V gene data show CDR1 as MNHEY and CDR2 as SVGEGT. V was clipped by 8 bases and J by 13 bases, with 14 bases between them. CDR3 DNA sequence: TGTGCCAGCTACTCGGGGTCTAGGCTGTTTTTT. It translates to CASYSGSRLFF.

The chain joins TRBV7-6 to TRBJ2-7, with 7 bases that match TRBD2. The V gene end was trimmed by 4 bases and the J gene end by 6 bases; junction bases not matched to a gene: 12. The germline V gene has CDR1 SGHVS and CDR2 FNYEAQ. There are 15 residues in the CDR3. The CDR3 protein is CASSSPPGLLAEQYF. For the CDR3, the DNA is TGTGCCAGCAGCTCCCCGCCGGGACTACTGGCCGAGCAGTACTTC.

The V and J genes are TRBV6-2 or TRBV6-3 and TRBJ2-7; the D gene could be TRBD1 or TRBD2 (5 bases each). V lost 7 bases and J 2 bases, leaving 18 bases between the germline ends. The CDR3 totals 15 residues. CDR1 MNHEY and CDR2 SVGEGT come from the germline V gene. CDR3 DNA sequence: TGTGCCAGCAACCTTTCCGGGACGTCAGCCTACGAGCAGTACTTC. Its translation: CASNLSGTSAYEQYF.

This clonotype was detected only a few times. The V and J genes are TRBV9 and TRBJ2-3; 8 nucleotides agree with TRBD2. Germline CDR1 reads SGDLS; CDR2 reads YYNGEE. This CDR3 has 14 amino acids. J gave up 9 bases and V 4 bases, and 10 bases lay outside the gene matches. The CDR3 loop reads CASSPPAGADTQYF. CDR3 DNA sequence: TGTGCCAGCAGCCCGCCAGCGGGGGCCGACACGCAGTATTTT.

This clonotype came up a few times. The rearrangement joins TRBV30 to TRBJ2-7; no firm D call. V was shortened by 4 bases and J by 1 base, with 14 bases between the two germline ends. The CDR3 covers 14 residues. Per germline, CDR1 GTSNPN and CDR2 SVGIG (reference sequence). The DNA for the CDR3 is TGTGCCTGGACCGACAAACCATCTTCCTACGAGCAGTACTTC. Protein sequence: CAWTDKPSSYEQYF.

This clonotype has more than one count but fewer than ten. The rearrangement uses TRBV6-2 or TRBV6-3 and TRBJ1-1; TRBD1 agrees at 7 bases. The germline CDR1 and CDR2 sequences are MNHEY and SVGEGT. V lost 1 base to trimming and J lost 5 bases; unmatched junction nucleotides: 4. The CDR3 consists of 14 residues. The CDR3 is CASSYLSGGTEAFF. In DNA form, the CDR3 reads TGTGCCAGCAGTTACTTATCAGGGGGGACTGAAGCTTTCTTT.

This clonotype showed up just a few times. The conserved closing phenylalanine or tryptophan is absent in this CDR3, likely reflecting a read error. J is TRBJ2-1 and V is TRBV19; 9 positions agree with TRBD2. The CDR3 totals 16 residues. The germline V gene encodes CDR1 LNHDA and CDR2 SQIVND (reference sequence). Trimming at V came to 9 bases and at J to 9 bases, leaving 18 bases not matched to a gene. In DNA form, the CDR3 reads TGTGCCAGCCGTAGGTGGCGGGGGGGCCGGAAAAGTGAGCAGTTCCTC. As protein: CASRRWRGGRKSEQFL.

This clonotype was detected only a few times. This chain connects TRBV28 to TRBJ1-1; D possibly corresponds to TRBD1 (6 bases). Trimming cost V 3 bases and J 0 bases, with 17 bases left between them. Per germline, CDR1 MDHEN and CDR2 SYDVKM. The CDR3 has 17 residues. CDR3 DNA sequence: TGTGCCAGCAGTTTCGCTCGGGGGCAGGCCTTGAACACTGAAGCTTTCTTT. It is translated as CASSFARGQALNTEAFF.